The 3 T cell receptor beta chains presented below share a single source sample, sequenced in a study of T cell changes during pregnancy in multiple sclerosis. Assay used: immunoSEQ multiplex PCR; TCRdb lists only in-frame clones, some missing. The sample comprises about 73,000 clones, roughly nine tenths of which are singletons, and roughly 2.1% rests with the top ten. This material consisted of peripheral blood, taken in the second trimester of pregnancy. Every receptor here comes from a female donor in good health, enrolled as a control in a pregnancy study.

The chain employs TRBV30 and TRBJ2-7; D gene unclear. CDR1 is GTSNPN, CDR2 SVGIG, per germline (reference sequence). With 5 bases removed from V and 2 bases from J, the gap between germline ends came to 7 bases. The CDR3 is 11 amino acids. The CDR3 here is CAWPNTYEQYF. The DNA for the CDR3 is TGTGCCTGGCCCAACACCTACGAGCAGTACTTC.

In its sample, this clone was seen once. J is TRBJ2-5 and V is TRBV7-8, with 8 bases lining up with TRBD2. The germline V gene encodes CDR1 SGHVS and CDR2 FQNEAQ. The CDR3 consists of 17 residues. With V trimmed by 5 bases and J by 5 bases, 16 bases remained unmatched. This CDR3 is CASSKRGGVAGRETQYF. The CDR3 region has the DNA TGTGCCAGCAGCAAAAGGGGGGGGGTAGCGGGAAGGGAGACCCAGTACTTC.

The rearrangement uses TRBV4-3 and TRBJ1-1, with D hard to call. Trimming left V 3 bases short and J 1 base short, with 6 bases between. This CDR3 has 13 residues. The germline V gene has CDR1 LGHNA and CDR2 YSLEER. CDR3 protein: CASSQEENTEAFF. In DNA form, the CDR3 reads TGCGCCAGCAGCCAGGAGGAGAACACTGAAGCTTTCTTT.